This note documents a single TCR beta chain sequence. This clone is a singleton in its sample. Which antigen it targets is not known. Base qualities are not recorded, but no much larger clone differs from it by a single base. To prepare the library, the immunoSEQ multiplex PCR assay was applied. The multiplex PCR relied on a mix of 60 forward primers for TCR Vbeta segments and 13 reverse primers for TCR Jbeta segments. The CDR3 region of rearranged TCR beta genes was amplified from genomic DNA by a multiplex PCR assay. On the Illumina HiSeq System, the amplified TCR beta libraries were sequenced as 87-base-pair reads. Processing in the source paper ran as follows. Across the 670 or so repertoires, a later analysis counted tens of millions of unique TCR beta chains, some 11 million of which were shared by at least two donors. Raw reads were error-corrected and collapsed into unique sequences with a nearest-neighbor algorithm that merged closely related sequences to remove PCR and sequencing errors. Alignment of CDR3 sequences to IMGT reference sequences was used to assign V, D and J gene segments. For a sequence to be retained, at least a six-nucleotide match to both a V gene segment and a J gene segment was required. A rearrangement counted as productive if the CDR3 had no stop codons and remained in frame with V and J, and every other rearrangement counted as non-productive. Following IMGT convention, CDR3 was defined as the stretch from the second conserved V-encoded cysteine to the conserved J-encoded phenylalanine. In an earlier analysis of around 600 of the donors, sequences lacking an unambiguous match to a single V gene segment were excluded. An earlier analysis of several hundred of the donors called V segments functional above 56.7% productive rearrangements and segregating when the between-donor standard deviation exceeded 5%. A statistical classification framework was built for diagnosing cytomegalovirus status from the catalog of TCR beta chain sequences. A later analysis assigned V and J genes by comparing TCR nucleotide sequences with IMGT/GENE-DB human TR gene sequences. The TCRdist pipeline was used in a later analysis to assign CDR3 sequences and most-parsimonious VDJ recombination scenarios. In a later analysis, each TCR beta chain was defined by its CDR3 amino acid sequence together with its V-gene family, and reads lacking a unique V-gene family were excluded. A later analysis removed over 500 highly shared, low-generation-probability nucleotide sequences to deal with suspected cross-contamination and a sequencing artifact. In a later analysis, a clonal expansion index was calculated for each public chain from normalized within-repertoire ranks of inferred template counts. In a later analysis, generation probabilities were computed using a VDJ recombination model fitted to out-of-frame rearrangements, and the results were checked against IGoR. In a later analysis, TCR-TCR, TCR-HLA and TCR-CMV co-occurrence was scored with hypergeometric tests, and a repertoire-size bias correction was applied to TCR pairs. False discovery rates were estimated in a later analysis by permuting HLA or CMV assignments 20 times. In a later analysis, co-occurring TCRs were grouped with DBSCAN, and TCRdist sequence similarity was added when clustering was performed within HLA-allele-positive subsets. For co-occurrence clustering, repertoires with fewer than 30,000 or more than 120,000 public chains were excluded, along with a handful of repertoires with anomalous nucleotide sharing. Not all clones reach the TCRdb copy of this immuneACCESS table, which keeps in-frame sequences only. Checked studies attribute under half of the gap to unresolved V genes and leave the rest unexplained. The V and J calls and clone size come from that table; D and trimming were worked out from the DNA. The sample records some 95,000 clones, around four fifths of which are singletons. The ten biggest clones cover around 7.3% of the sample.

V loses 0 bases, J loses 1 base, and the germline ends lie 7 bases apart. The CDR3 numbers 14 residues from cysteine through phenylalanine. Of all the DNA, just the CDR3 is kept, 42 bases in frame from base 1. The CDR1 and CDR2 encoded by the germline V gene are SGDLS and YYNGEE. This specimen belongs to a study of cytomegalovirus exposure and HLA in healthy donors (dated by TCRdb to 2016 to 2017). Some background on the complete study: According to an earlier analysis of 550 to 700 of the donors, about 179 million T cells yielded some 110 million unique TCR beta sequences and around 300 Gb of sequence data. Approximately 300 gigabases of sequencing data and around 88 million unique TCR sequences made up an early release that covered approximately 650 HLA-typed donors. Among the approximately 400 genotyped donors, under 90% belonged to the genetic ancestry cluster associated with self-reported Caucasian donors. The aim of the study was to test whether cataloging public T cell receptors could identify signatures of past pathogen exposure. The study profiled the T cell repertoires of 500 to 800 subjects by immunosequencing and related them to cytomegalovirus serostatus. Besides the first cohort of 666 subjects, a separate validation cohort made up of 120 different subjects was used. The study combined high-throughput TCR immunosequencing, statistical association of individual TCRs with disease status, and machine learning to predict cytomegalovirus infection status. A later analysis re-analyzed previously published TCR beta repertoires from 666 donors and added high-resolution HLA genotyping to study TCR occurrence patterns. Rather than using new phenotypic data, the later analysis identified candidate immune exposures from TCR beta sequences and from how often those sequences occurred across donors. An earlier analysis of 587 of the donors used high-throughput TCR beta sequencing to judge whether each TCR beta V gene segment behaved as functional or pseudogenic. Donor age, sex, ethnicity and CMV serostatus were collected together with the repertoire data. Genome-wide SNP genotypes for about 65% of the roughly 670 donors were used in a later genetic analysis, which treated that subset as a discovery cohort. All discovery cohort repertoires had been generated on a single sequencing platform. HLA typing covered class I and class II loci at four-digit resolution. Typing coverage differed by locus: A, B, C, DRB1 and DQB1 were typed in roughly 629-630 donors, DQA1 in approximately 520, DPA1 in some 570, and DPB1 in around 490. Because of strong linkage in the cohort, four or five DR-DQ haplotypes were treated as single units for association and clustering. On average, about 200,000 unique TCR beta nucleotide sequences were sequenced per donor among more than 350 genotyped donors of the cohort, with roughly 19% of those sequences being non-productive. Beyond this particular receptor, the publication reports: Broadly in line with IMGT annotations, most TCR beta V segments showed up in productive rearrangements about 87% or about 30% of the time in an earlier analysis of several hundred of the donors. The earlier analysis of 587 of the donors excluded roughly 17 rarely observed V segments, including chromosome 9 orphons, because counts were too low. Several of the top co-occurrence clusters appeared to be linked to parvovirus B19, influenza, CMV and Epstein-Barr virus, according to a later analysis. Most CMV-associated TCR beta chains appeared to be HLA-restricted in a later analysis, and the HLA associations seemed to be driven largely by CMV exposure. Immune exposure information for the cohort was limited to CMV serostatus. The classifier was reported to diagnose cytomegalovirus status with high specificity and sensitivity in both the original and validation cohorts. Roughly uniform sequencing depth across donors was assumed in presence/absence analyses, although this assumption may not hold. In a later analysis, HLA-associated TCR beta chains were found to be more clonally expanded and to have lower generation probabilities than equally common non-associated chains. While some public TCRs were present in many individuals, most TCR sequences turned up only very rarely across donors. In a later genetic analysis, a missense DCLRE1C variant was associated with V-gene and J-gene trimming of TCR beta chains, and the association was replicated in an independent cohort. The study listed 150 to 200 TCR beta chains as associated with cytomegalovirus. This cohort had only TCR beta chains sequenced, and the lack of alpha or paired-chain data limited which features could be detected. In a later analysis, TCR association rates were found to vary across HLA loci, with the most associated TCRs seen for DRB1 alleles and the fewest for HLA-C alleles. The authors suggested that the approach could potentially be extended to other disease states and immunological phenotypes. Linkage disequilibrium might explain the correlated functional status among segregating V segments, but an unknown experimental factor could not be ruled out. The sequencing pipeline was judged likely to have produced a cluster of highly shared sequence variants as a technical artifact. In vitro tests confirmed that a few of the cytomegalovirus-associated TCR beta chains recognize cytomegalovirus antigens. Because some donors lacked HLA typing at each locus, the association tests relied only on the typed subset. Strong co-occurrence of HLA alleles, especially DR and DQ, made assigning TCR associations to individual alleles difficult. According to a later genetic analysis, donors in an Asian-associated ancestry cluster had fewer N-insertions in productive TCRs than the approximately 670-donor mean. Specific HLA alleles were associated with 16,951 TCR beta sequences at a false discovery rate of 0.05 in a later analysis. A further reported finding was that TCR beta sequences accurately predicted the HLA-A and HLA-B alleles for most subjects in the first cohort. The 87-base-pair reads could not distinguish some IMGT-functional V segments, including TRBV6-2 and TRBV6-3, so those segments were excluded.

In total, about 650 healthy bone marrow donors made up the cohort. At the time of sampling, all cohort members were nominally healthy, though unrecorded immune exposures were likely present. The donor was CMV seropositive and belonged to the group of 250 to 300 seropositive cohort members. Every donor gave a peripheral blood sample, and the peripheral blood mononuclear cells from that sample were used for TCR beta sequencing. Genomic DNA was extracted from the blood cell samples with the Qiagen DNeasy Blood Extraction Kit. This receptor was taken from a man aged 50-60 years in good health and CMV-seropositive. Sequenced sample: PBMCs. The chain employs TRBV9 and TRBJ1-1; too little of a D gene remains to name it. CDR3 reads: CASSVVQENTEAFF. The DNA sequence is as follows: TGTGCCAGCAGCGTAGTTCAGGAGAACACTGAAGCTTTCTTT.